The 20 T cell receptor beta chains given below trace back to one sample, sequenced in a study of blood T cell repertoires in COVID-19. This table comes from immunoSEQ multiplex PCR, and its TCRdb copy is limited to in-frame clones, with some not included. Among some 250,000 clones, around 89% were seen once, and the ten largest hold 0.99%. The sample consisted of peripheral blood. These receptors were collected from a woman aged 40 to 55 who had recovered from COVID-19.

The CDR3 nucleotides read TGTGCCTGGACCCCGGGACTAGCGGGCTCGGGGGGTACGCAGTATTTT. The encoded protein is CAWTPGLAGSGGTQYF. The chain recombines TRBV30 with TRBJ2-3, with 12 positions matching TRBD2. This CDR3 has 16 residues. With 4 bases clipped from V and 8 bases from J, the junction kept 13 bases outside the gene matches. The V gene's germline CDR1 is GTSNPN and CDR2 SVGIG (reference sequence).

This clone was seen a single time. This chain connects TRBV11-2 to TRBJ1-1; possible D gene TRBD1, 6 bases. The V gene's germline CDR1 is SGHAT and CDR2 FQNNGV. Between the trimmed V and J ends, which lost 2 bases and 7 bases, there was a span of 14 bases. There are 14 residues in the CDR3. CDR3 sequence (DNA): TGTGCCAGCAGCTTATGGGGGGGCGTCTTTGAAGCTTTCTTT. Amino acids: CASSLWGGVFEAFF.

A few counts support this clone. V usage is TRBV19 and J usage is TRBJ2-3, with 9 bases that match TRBD1. The germline gives CDR1 LNHDA, CDR2 SQIVND (reference sequence). With 7 bases clipped from V and 6 bases from J, the junction kept 5 bases outside the gene matches. The CDR3 runs to 13 residues. The CDR3 reads CASTGQGGDTQYF. In DNA, the CDR3 is TGTGCCAGTACGGGACAGGGTGGTGATACGCAGTATTTT.

The chain is built from TRBV7-9 and TRBJ2-1, with 10 bases that match TRBD2. Losses at the gene ends were 5 bases for V and 8 bases for J; bases not matched to a gene: 9. There are 15 residues in the CDR3. Germline V gives CDR1 SEHNR, CDR2 FQNEAQ (reference sequence). The CDR3 nucleotides are TGTGCCAGCAGCCCTCCTAGCGGGAGTACCGATGAGCAGTTCTTC. This translates into CASSPPSGSTDEQFF.

CDR3 sequence reads: CASGRAQPNEQFF. In nucleotides, the CDR3 is TGTGCCAGCGGGAGGGCCCAGCCCAATGAGCAGTTCTTC. J is TRBJ2-1 and V is TRBV7-2, with 7 bases identical to TRBD2. This CDR3 comprises 13 residues. V was pared by 8 bases and J by 6 bases, with 7 bases of the junction left unmatched. The V gene's germline CDR1 is SGHTA and CDR2 FQGNSA.

On this clone: This specimen includes other DNA sequences encoding the same CDR3. The chain carries TRBV7-2 and TRBJ1-2, with D unclear. Trimming cost V 3 bases and J 8 bases, with 19 bases left between them. CDR3 length: 15 amino acids. The germline V gene encodes CDR1 SGHTA and CDR2 FQGNSA. CDR3 in DNA: TGTGCCAGCAGCTTGGGCCGGACGGGAATGCGGGGCTACACCTTC. This gives the protein CASSLGRTGMRGYTF.

This chain joins TRBV13 and TRBJ2-1, with 12 bases identical to TRBD2. The length of the CDR3 is 16 residues. Trimming took 5 bases from V and 6 from J; bases not matched to a gene: 8. CDR1 is PRHDT and CDR2 is FYEKMQ in the germline V gene (reference sequence). The CDR3, as DNA: TGTGCCAGCAGCCGCCTCCTAGCGGGAGGGTTCAATGAGCAGTTCTTC. Amino acids: CASSRLLAGGFNEQFF.

The gene calls are TRBV7-8 and TRBJ1-2; TRBD1 aligns across 7 bases. Germline values: CDR1 SGHVS, CDR2 FQNEAQ. The CDR3 is 13 amino acids. After removal of 5 bases from V and 6 bases from J, the junction contained 6 bases not matched to a gene. CDR3 sequence reads: CASSPRQGHGYTF. CDR3 nucleotides: TGTGCCAGCAGCCCACGACAGGGACATGGCTACACCTTC. Based on the CDR3 plus reference TRBV7-8 and TRBJ1-2, the full variable domain is GAGVSQSPRYKVAKRGQDVALRCDPISGHVSLFWYQQALGQGPEFLTYFQNEAQLDKSGLPSDRFFAERPEGSVSTLKIQRTQQEDSAVYLCASSPRQGHGYTFGSGTRLTVV.

V is TRBV19 and J is TRBJ1-2, with a possible D match to TRBD1 (6 bases). V lost 7 bases and J 3 bases, leaving 6 bases between the germline ends. The CDR3 covers 11 residues. Germline V gene sequence: CDR1 LNHDA, CDR2 SQIVND (reference sequence). CDR3 in amino acids: CASNRDYGYTF. The CDR3 nucleotides read TGTGCCAGTAACAGGGACTATGGCTACACCTTC.

Concerning this clone: Additional DNA sequences in this sample encode the identical CDR3. J is TRBJ1-1 and V is TRBV29-1; TRBD1 might be the D (5 bases). CDR3 length: 13 residues. The germline gives CDR1 SQVTM, CDR2 ANQGSEA. Between the trimmed V and J ends, which lost 4 bases and 1 base, there was a span of 10 bases. In DNA, the CDR3 is TGCAGCGTTGGGAGGGGTGGGAACACTGAAGCTTTCTTT. It translates to CSVGRGGNTEAFF. The variable domain in full, with the rest retrieved from reference TRBV29-1 and TRBJ1-1, is SAVISQKPSRDICQRGTSLTIQCQVDSQVTMMFWYRQQPGQSLTLIATANQGSEATYESGFVIDKFPISRPNLTFSTLTVSNMSPEDSSIYLCSVGRGGNTEAFFGQGTRLTVV.

V and J are TRBV5-4 and TRBJ2-7, with 8 nucleotides matching TRBD1. Germline CDR1 reads SGHNT; CDR2 reads YYREEE (reference sequence). The CDR3 runs 15 residues. Trimming took 4 bases from V and 0 from J; bases not matched to a gene: 6. CDR3 DNA sequence: TGTGCCAGCAGCCCAGGGGGCAGACACTCCTACGAGCAGTACTTC. This gives the protein CASSPGGRHSYEQYF.

The rearrangement links TRBV7-8 to TRBJ1-1, with D tentatively TRBD1 (5 bases). The CDR3 is 12 amino acids. The V gene lost 5 bases and the J gene lost 11 bases, with 15 bases spanning the gap. Looked up from germline, CDR1 is SGHVS and CDR2 is FQNEAQ. DNA for the CDR3: TGTGCCAGCAGCCCTCATGGGGGGACGGCTTTCTTT. It yields the protein CASSPHGGTAFF.

The rearrangement links TRBV29-1 to TRBJ1-2; D is undetermined. Trimming stripped 4 bases from V and 6 bases from J, with 15 bases between. This CDR3 has 13 residues. Germline V lookup: CDR1 SQVTM, CDR2 ANQGSEA. The CDR3 sequence: CSVGRAGSDGYTF. For the CDR3, the DNA is TGCAGCGTTGGGAGGGCGGGGTCCGATGGCTACACCTTC.

This chain connects TRBV7-2 to TRBJ2-7, with 12 bases identical to TRBD2. Trimming removed 5 bases from V and 2 bases from J; junction bases left unmatched: 13. The CDR3 runs to 18 residues. Per the germline V gene, CDR1 is SGHTA and CDR2 is FQGNSA. The CDR3 protein is CASSPRTSGKRFPYEQYF. The CDR3 DNA reads TGTGCCAGCAGCCCCCGGACTAGCGGGAAGCGGTTTCCCTACGAGCAGTACTTC.

This chain connects TRBV5-1 to TRBJ1-6; D is possibly TRBD1 (6 bases). The V and J ends lost 0 bases and 3 bases respectively, with 7 bases between them. The CDR3 contains 15 residues. Germline V CDR1 and CDR2: SGHRS, YFSETQ. The CDR3 bases are TGCGCCAGCAGCTTGGAGGACAGCTATAATTCACCCCTCCACTTT. It is translated as CASSLEDSYNSPLHF.

The J gene is TRBJ1-3, the V gene TRBV30; D is undetermined. Germline V gives CDR1 GTSNPN, CDR2 SVGIG (reference sequence). This CDR3 comprises 13 residues. V was cut by 0 bases and J by 7 bases, with 10 bases left in between. CDR3 protein: CAWSVGGLNTIYF. The CDR3 coding sequence is TGTGCCTGGAGTGTGGGAGGGCTCAACACCATATATTTT.

This clone was found a few times. Mismatch with germline at one junction end may stem from a read error. The V and J genes are TRBV7-9 and TRBJ2-7; TRBD2 matches at 10 bases. The CDR3 is 14 amino acids. In germline, CDR1 is SEHNR, CDR2 FQNEAQ (reference sequence). CDR3 residues: CASSLAGAGYEQYF. The DNA of the CDR3 is TGTGCCAGCAGCCTAGCGGGAGCTGGGTACGAGCAGTACTTC.

This sequence joins TRBV11-1 and TRBJ2-7, with D perhaps matching TRBD1 (7 bases). Trimming pared 6 bases from V and 2 bases from J, leaving 11 bases between. The CDR3 sequence is 13 residues long. Germline V gives CDR1 SGHAT, CDR2 FQDESV (reference sequence). The CDR3 DNA is TGTGCCAGCAGGGCGGGACAGACCTACGAGCAGTACTTC. Translation gives CASRAGQTYEQYF.

This clone was observed a few times. A read error may account for a junction end that differs from germline. V is TRBV7-9 and J is TRBJ2-1; D may be TRBD2 (6 bases). The CDR3 runs to 13 residues. Germline V CDR1 and CDR2: SEHNR, FQNEAQ (reference sequence). This CDR3 reads CASSLGSSGRRVF. The CDR3 nucleotides read TGTGCCAGCAGCTTAGGGTCCAGCGGCCGGAGGGTCTTC.

This chain links TRBV9 with TRBJ1-2; TRBD1 agrees at 7 bases. V was clipped by 4 bases and J by 4 bases; unmatched bases: 4. Germline lookup yields CDR1 SGDLS and CDR2 YYNGEE. CDR3 length: 13 residues. CDR3 loop: CASSTTGAYGYTF. CDR3 sequence (DNA): TGTGCCAGCAGCACTACAGGGGCCTATGGCTACACCTTC.